The 26 T cell receptor beta chains below all came from one sample that was sequenced in a study of OX40 agonist ivuxolimab in advanced cancers. The assay was immunoSEQ multiplex PCR, and TCRdb's table has in-frame clones only and misses some. The profile shows tens of thousands of clones, roughly 90% of them singletons. The sample consisted of CD4+ or CD8+ T cells sorted from blood, taken in a trial of the OX40 agonist ivuxolimab. All receptors come from an adult with an advanced solid tumor such as melanoma, head and neck, liver or kidney cancer.

This rearrangement joins TRBV7-2 to TRBJ1-1; TRBD1 is a possible D gene (6 bases). The V and J ends lost 0 bases and 5 bases respectively, with 10 bases between them. Germline V CDR1 and CDR2: SGHTA, FQGNSA. This CDR3 comprises 14 residues. The CDR3 loop reads CASSLAARGTEAFF. CDR3 nucleotides: TGTGCCAGCAGCTTAGCCGCCAGGGGTACTGAAGCTTTCTTT.

The chain has TRBV9 and TRBJ2-6; D perhaps matches TRBD1 (6 bases). Germline CDR1 and CDR2: SGDLS and YYNGEE. The CDR3 has 18 residues. V shed 0 bases and J shed 0 bases, with 13 bases lying between them. The DNA for the CDR3 is TGTGCCAGCAGCGTAGCTTCCCAGGGGAACTCTGGGGCCAACGTCCTGACTTTC. Protein product: CASSVASQGNSGANVLTF.

The chain is built from TRBV6-5 and TRBJ1-1; D is unclear. Germline V gene data show CDR1 as MNHEY and CDR2 as SVGAGI. Trimming left V 1 base short and J 0 bases short, with 9 bases between. The CDR3 has 15 amino acids. As DNA, the CDR3 is TGTGCCAGCAGTTACTTACCGGGGATGAACACTGAAGCTTTCTTT. As protein: CASSYLPGMNTEAFF.

The V gene is TRBV2, the J gene TRBJ1-5, with D possibly being TRBD1 (5 bases). The CDR3 is made up of 15 amino acids. V lost 2 bases to trimming and J lost 2 bases, with 10 bases between them. Germline assignment: CDR1 SNHLY and CDR2 FYNNEI. CDR3 region: CASSEQGVRNQPQHF. In nucleotides, the CDR3 is TGTGCCAGCAGTGAACAGGGTGTGCGCAATCAGCCCCAGCATTTT.

The chain combines TRBV19 with TRBJ1-3; D call uncertain. V was trimmed by 3 bases and J by 0 bases, leaving 12 bases between them. The CDR3 covers 16 residues. CDR1 and CDR2 from the germline V gene are LNHDA and SQIVND (reference sequence). The CDR3 nucleotides are TGTGCCAGTAGTATTTCACGGCTCGACTCTGGAAACACCATATATTTT. Protein sequence: CASSISRLDSGNTIYF.

This clone was observed once. CDR3 bases: TGTGCCAGCGTTGGGCTACATTCCACCGGGGAGCTGTTTTTT. This gives the protein CASVGLHSTGELFF. This chain connects TRBV6-1 to TRBJ2-2, with D unclear. CDR3 length: 14 residues. CDR1 and CDR2 from the germline V gene are MNHNS and SASEGT. Trimming took off 8 bases at V and 4 bases at J, with 14 bases between the two ends.

This chain joins TRBV6-5 and TRBJ2-7; possibly TRBD1 or TRBD2 for D (6 bases each). The CDR3 is made up of 15 amino acids. Trimming removed 7 bases from V and 1 base from J, with 17 bases in between. CDR1 is MNHEY, CDR2 SVGAGI, per germline. CDR3 amino acids: CASTSGAGGSYEQYF. In nucleotides, the CDR3 is TGTGCCAGCACCTCGGGGGCCGGGGGTTCCTACGAGCAGTACTTC.

The gene calls are TRBV7-8 and TRBJ1-1; D remains ambiguous. Germline V CDR1 and CDR2: SGHVS, FQNEAQ. The CDR3 totals 13 residues. V lost 4 bases and J lost 1, with 7 bases in between. The CDR3 DNA reads as TGTGCCAGCAGCTCTAACGCGAACACTGAAGCTTTCTTT. Its protein product is CASSSNANTEAFF. The full variable domain, with the rest looked up from reference TRBV7-8 and TRBJ1-1, is GAGVSQSPRYKVAKRGQDVALRCDPISGHVSLFWYQQALGQGPEFLTYFQNEAQLDKSGLPSDRFFAERPEGSVSTLKIQRTQQEDSAVYLCASSSNANTEAFFGQGTRLTVV.

V usage is TRBV19 and J usage is TRBJ2-1; unclear D gene. The V end was cut by 7 bases, the J end by 4 bases, with 17 bases between. This CDR3 has 15 residues. Germline-derived CDR1 and CDR2 are LNHDA and SQIVND (reference sequence). CDR3 nucleotide sequence: TGTGCCAGTACTCCTGTACCAACTCGTTACAATGAGCAGTTCTTC. It translates to CASTPVPTRYNEQFF.

The chain is built from TRBV18 and TRBJ1-1; D remains ambiguous. Trimming left V 3 bases short and J 4 bases short, with 21 bases between. CDR3 length equals 17 residues. Germline V lookup: CDR1 KGHSH, CDR2 LQKENI. This CDR3 is CASSPLESSRAGTEAFF. DNA of the CDR3: TGTGCCAGCTCACCGCTCGAAAGTAGTCGCGCTGGCACTGAAGCTTTCTTT. Complete variable domain (other parts from reference TRBV18 and TRBJ1-1): NAGVMQNPRHLVRRRGQEARLRCSPMKGHSHVYWYRQLPEEGLKFMVYLQKENIIDESGMPKERFSAEFPKEGPSILRIQQVVRGDSAAYFCASSPLESSRAGTEAFFGQGTRLTVV.

This rearrangement joins TRBV6-1 to TRBJ1-2; D is unresolved. Deletions cut 7 bases from V and 7 bases from J, with 13 bases between. Germline V gene lookup returns CDR1 MNHNS and CDR2 SASEGT. This CDR3 is 12 amino acids long. This CDR3 reads CASTPGGSGYTF. Written as DNA, the CDR3 is TGTGCCAGCACCCCCGGAGGAAGTGGCTACACCTTC.

The rearrangement uses TRBV5-1 and TRBJ2-3, with TRBD2 identical over 8 bases. This CDR3 has 14 residues. The junction had 4 bases not matched to a gene; V was cut back by 5 bases and J by 2 bases. The V gene's germline CDR1 is SGHRS and CDR2 YFSETQ. CDR3 residues: CASRGGGSTDTQYF. The CDR3 DNA reads TGCGCCAGCAGAGGCGGGGGGTCCACAGATACGCAGTATTTT.

The chain has TRBV7-9 and TRBJ2-7; perhaps TRBD1 as D (6 bases). Germline lookup yields CDR1 SEHNR and CDR2 FQNEAQ (reference sequence). V dropped 2 bases and J dropped 5 bases, with 19 bases sitting between them. This CDR3 is 16 amino acids long. CDR3 in amino acids: CASSLKVTGRLDEQYF. The CDR3 DNA follows: TGTGCCAGCAGCTTAAAGGTCACAGGGAGATTGGACGAGCAGTACTTC. The full variable domain, its missing parts supplied by reference TRBV7-9 and TRBJ2-7, is DTGVSQNPRHKITKRGQNVTFRCDPISEHNRLYWYRQTLGQGPEFLTYFQNEAQLEKSRLLSDRFSAERPKGSFSTLEIQRTEQGDSAMYLCASSLKVTGRLDEQYFGPGTRLTVT.

The chain recombines TRBV4-1 with TRBJ2-7, with 8 positions matching TRBD2. CDR3 length: 16 residues. Germline values: CDR1 MGHRA, CDR2 YSYEKL. V lost 4 bases and J lost 4; bases outside the gene matches: 12. The chain's CDR3 is CASSPRTSPGQYEQYF. CDR3 nucleotide sequence: TGCGCCAGCAGCCCAAGGACTAGCCCGGGGCAATACGAGCAGTACTTC.

The chain has TRBV5-4 and TRBJ1-2; D gene uncertain. The CDR3 length is 13 residues. Germline V CDR1 and CDR2: SGHNT, YYREEE (reference sequence). Trimming took off 4 bases at V and 5 bases at J, with 12 bases between the two ends. CDR3 coding DNA: TGTGCCAGCAGCCCAGGAGGGCAGTATGGCTACACCTTC. Amino acid sequence: CASSPGGQYGYTF.

The rearrangement links TRBV6-5 to TRBJ1-1, with TRBD1 matching 11 bases. The CDR3 totals 15 residues. Germline CDR1 reads MNHEY; CDR2 reads SVGAGI. Trimming took 6 bases from V and 3 from J; bases not matched to a gene: 6. The DNA for the CDR3 is TGTGCCAGCAGCATGGGACAGGGGGGCTACACTGAAGCTTTCTTT. Amino acid sequence: CASSMGQGGYTEAFF.

The rearrangement joins TRBV7-2 to TRBJ2-1, with D tentatively TRBD2 (6 bases). V lost 1 base and J lost 9, with 13 bases in between. From germline, CDR1 is SGHTA and CDR2 FQGNSA. This CDR3 contains 14 residues. Here the CDR3 reads CASSLELAAGEQFF. In DNA form, the CDR3 reads TGTGCCAGCAGCTTAGAACTAGCTGCTGGTGAGCAGTTCTTC.

This chain connects TRBV12-5 to TRBJ1-4, with 7 bases identical to TRBD1. J gave up 5 bases and V 0 bases, and 6 bases lay outside the gene matches. Per germline, CDR1 LGHNT and CDR2 FRNRAP. The CDR3 runs to 16 residues. The CDR3 here is CASGLVRDSQNEKLFF. Here the CDR3 DNA reads TGTGCTAGTGGTTTGGTTCGGGACAGTCAAAATGAAAAACTGTTTTTT.

J is TRBJ1-5 and V is TRBV18; tentatively, D is TRBD1 (5 bases). The CDR3 has 14 amino acids. Germline CDR1 and CDR2: KGHSH and LQKENI. Trimming pared 3 bases from V and 3 bases from J, leaving 9 bases between. The CDR3 nucleotides are TGTGCCAGCTCACCGCGTGGGGCCAATCAGCCCCAGCATTTT. Amino acids: CASSPRGANQPQHF. Full variable domain (rest looked up from reference TRBV18 and TRBJ1-5): NAGVMQNPRHLVRRRGQEARLRCSPMKGHSHVYWYRQLPEEGLKFMVYLQKENIIDESGMPKERFSAEFPKEGPSILRIQQVVRGDSAAYFCASSPRGANQPQHFGDGTRLSIL.

This clone was observed once. The J gene is TRBJ1-1, the V gene TRBV25-1, with D possibly TRBD1 on 5 matching bases. Germline CDR1 MGHDK, CDR2 SYGVNS. Trimming shortened V by 4 bases and J by 3 bases, and 9 bases separated the two germline ends. This CDR3 spans 13 amino acids. CDR3 DNA sequence: TGTGCCAGCAGTGTCTGGGGGGACACTGAAGCTTTCTTT. Residues: CASSVWGDTEAFF.

This chain uses TRBV5-1 with TRBJ1-3; 8 bases agree with TRBD1. CDR3 size: 16 residues. The ends lost 4 bases at V and 0 bases at J; junction bases unmatched: 6. CDR1 and CDR2 (germline): SGHRS, YFSETQ. CDR3 residues: CASSGGTGFSGNTIYF. The CDR3 nucleotides read TGCGCCAGCAGCGGGGGGACAGGTTTCTCTGGAAACACCATATATTTT.

The rearrangement links TRBV5-6 to TRBJ1-1; D not resolved. Germline V gene sequence: CDR1 SGHDT, CDR2 YYEEEE. V shed 2 bases and J shed 0 bases, with 11 bases lying between them. This CDR3 is 15 amino acids long. CDR3 nucleotide sequence: TGTGCCAGCAGCTTCGAAAGGGTCCTGAACACTGAAGCTTTCTTT. It is translated as CASSFERVLNTEAFF.

J is TRBJ2-3 and V is TRBV7-9, with 10 bases fitting TRBD2. The junction had 6 bases not matched to a gene; V was cut back by 5 bases and J by 1 base. The CDR3 spans 16 residues. In germline, CDR1 is SEHNR, CDR2 FQNEAQ (reference sequence). CDR3 DNA: TGTGCCAGCAGCCAAATAGGACTAGCGGGCACAGATACGCAGTATTTT. Its translation is CASSQIGLAGTDTQYF. The variable domain in full, completed from reference TRBV7-9 and TRBJ2-3, reads DTGVSQNPRHKITKRGQNVTFRCDPISEHNRLYWYRQTLGQGPEFLTYFQNEAQLEKSRLLSDRFSAERPKGSFSTLEIQRTEQGDSAMYLCASSQIGLAGTDTQYFGPGTRLTVL.

The J gene is TRBJ2-7, the V gene TRBV6-1, with 7 bases matching TRBD1. This CDR3 comprises 14 residues. With V trimmed by 6 bases and J by 0 bases, 5 bases remained unmatched. Germline V lookup: CDR1 MNHNS, CDR2 SASEGT. CDR3 in amino acids: CASRGTENSYEQYF. DNA for the CDR3: TGTGCCAGCAGGGGGACAGAGAACTCCTACGAGCAGTACTTC.

This chain joins TRBV30 and TRBJ2-3, with a tentative D call TRBD2 (6 bases). CDR1 and CDR2 (germline): GTSNPN, SVGIG (reference sequence). The CDR3 is 10 residues long. V lost 5 bases, J lost 6 bases, and 6 bases lay in between. CDR3 amino acids: CAWGGDTQYF. CDR3 DNA sequence: TGTGCCTGGGGGGGGGATACGCAGTATTTT.

The chain is built from TRBV10-3 and TRBJ2-7; the D gene is possibly TRBD2 (6 bases). CDR1 and CDR2 (germline): ENHRY, SYGVKD. The V and J ends lost 6 bases and 4 bases respectively, with 25 bases between them. This CDR3 comprises 17 residues. The CDR3 sequence: CAIRLGLLASIGYEQYF. The CDR3 nucleotides read TGTGCCATCAGATTGGGGTTGCTAGCGTCTATTGGTTACGAGCAGTACTTC.